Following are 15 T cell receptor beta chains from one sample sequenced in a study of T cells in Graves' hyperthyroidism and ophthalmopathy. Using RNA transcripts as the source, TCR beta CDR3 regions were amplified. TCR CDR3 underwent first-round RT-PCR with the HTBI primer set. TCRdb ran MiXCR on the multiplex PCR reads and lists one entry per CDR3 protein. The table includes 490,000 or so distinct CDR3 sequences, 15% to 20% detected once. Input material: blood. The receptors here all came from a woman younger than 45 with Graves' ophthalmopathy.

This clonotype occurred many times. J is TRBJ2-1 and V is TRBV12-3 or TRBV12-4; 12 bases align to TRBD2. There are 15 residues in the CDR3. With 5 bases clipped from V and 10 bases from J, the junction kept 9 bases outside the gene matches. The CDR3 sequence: CASSQTSGSTPEQFF. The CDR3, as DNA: TGTGCCAGCAGTCAGACTAGCGGGAGTACACCCGAGCAGTTCTTC.

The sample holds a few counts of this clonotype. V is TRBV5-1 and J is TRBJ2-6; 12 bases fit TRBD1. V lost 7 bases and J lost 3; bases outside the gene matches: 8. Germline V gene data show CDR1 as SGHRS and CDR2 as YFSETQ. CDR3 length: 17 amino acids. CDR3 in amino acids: CASYSGTGGFGANVLTF. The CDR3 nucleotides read TGCGCCAGCTACTCCGGGACAGGGGGCTTTGGGGCCAACGTCCTGACTTTC. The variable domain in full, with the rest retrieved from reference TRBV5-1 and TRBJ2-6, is KAGVTQTPRYLIKTRGQQVTLSCSPISGHRSVSWYQQTPGQGLQFLFEYFSETQRNKGNFPGRFSGRQFSNSRSEMNVSTLELGDSALYLCASYSGTGGFGANVLTFGAGSRLTVL.

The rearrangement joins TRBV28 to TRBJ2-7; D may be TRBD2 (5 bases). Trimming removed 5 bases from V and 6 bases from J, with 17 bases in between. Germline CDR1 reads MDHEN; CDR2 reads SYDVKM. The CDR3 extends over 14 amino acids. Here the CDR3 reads CASSPRGQEGEQYF. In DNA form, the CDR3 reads TGTGCCAGCAGTCCCCGTGGCCAAGAGGGCGAGCAGTACTTC.

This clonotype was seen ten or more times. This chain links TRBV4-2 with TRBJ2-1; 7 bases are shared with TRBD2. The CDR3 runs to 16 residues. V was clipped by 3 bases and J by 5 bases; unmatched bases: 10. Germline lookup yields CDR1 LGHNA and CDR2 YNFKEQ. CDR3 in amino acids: CASSQAPTSANNEQFF. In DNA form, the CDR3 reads TGTGCCAGCAGCCAGGCCCCTACTAGCGCCAACAATGAGCAGTTCTTC.

CDR3 loop: CASSSGLLGSNEQFF. CDR3 bases: TGTGCCAGCAGCTCGGGACTCCTGGGGTCCAATGAGCAGTTCTTC. The chain employs TRBV5-8 and TRBJ2-1; weak D call: TRBD2 (6 bases). V lost 3 bases to trimming and J lost 6 bases, with 16 bases between them. Germline values: CDR1 SGHTS, CDR2 YDEGEE. The CDR3 is 15 residues long.

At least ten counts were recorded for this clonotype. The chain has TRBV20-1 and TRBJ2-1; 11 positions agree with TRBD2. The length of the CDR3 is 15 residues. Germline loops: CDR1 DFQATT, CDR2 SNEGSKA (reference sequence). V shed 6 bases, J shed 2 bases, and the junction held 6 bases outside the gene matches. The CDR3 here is CSARLLAGAYNEQFF. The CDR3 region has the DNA TGCAGTGCCAGATTACTAGCGGGAGCCTACAATGAGCAGTTCTTC.

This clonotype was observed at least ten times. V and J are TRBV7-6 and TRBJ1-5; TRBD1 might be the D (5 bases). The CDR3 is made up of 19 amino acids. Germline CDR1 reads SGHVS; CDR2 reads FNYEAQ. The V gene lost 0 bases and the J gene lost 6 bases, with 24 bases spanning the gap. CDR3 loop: CASSLARREGQGYSQPQHF. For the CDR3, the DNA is TGTGCCAGCAGCTTAGCTCGGAGGGAGGGCCAGGGATATAGTCAGCCCCAGCATTTT.

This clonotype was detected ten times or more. The chain's CDR3 is CASRTSGISDTQYF. The CDR3 region has the DNA TGTGCCAGCAGGACTAGCGGGATCTCAGATACGCAGTATTTT. The rearrangement uses TRBV27 and TRBJ2-3, with 11 bases lining up with TRBD2. Germline trimming cut 6 bases from V and 4 bases from J; bases unmatched to any gene: 3. CDR1 and CDR2 from the germline V gene are MNHEY and SMNVEV (reference sequence). The CDR3 sequence is 14 residues long.

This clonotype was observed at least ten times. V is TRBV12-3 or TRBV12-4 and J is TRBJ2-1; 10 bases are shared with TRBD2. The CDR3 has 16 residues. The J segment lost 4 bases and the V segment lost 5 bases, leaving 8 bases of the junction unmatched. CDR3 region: CASSPRTSGHYNEQFF. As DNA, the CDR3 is TGTGCCAGCAGTCCTCGGACTAGCGGACATTACAATGAGCAGTTCTTC.

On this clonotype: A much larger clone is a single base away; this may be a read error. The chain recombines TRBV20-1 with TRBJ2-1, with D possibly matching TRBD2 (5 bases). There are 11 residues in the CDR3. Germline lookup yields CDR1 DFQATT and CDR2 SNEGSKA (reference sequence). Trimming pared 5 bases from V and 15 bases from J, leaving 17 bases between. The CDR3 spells CSAPDKERGFF. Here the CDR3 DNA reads TGCAGTGCTCCCGACAAGGAACGGGGGTTCTTC.

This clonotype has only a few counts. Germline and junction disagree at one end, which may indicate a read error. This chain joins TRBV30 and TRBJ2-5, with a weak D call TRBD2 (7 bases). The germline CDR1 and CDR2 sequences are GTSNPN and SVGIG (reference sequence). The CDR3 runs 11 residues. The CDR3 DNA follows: TGTGCCTGCGGGGGGCGAGAGACCCAATACTTC. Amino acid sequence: CACGGRETQYF.

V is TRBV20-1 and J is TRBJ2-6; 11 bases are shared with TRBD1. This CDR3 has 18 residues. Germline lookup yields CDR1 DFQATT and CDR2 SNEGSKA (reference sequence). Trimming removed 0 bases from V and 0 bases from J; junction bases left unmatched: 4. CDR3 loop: CSARDTGTGGSGANVLTF. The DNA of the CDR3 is TGCAGTGCTAGAGATACCGGGACAGGGGGCTCTGGGGCCAACGTCCTGACTTTC.

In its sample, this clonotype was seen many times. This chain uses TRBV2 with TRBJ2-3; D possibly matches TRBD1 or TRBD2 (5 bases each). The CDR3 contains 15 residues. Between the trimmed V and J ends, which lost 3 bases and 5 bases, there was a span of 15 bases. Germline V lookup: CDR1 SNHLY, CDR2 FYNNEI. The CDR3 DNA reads TGTGCCAGCAGTGATGTACGAGGGGCTGGAGATACGCAGTATTTT. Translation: CASSDVRGAGDTQYF.

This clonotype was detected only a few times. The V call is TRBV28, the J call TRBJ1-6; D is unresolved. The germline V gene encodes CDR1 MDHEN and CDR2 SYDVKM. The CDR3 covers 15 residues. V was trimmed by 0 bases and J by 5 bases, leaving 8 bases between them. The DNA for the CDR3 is TGTGCCAGCAGTTTATGGCCAGAGAATAATTCACCCCTCCACTTT. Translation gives CASSLWPENNSPLHF. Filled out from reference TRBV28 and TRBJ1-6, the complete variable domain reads DVKVTQSSRYLVKRTGEKVFLECVQDMDHENMFWYRQDPGLGLRLIYFSYDVKMKEKGDIPEGYSVSREKKERFSLILESASTNQTSMYLCASSLWPENNSPLHFGNGTRLTVT.

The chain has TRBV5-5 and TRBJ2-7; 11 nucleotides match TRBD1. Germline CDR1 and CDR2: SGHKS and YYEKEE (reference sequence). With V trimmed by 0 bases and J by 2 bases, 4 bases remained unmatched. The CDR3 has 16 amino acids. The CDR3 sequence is CASSLAGGQGAYEQYF. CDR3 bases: TGTGCCAGCAGCTTGGCGGGGGGACAGGGGGCCTACGAGCAGTACTTC.